The present T cell receptor (beta chain) was sequenced within a study of blood T cell repertoires in COVID-19. Overall study: Italy, Spain and the United States were the sources of the convalescent and acute COVID-19 samples.

Original processing methods: It was from reference gene primer amplification that nucleated cell counts were estimated. Sequencing was performed with immunoSEQ multiplex PCR; in TCRdb, only in-frame clones are kept and a portion is missing. V and J calls and clone size are those listed in that table; D and trimming were worked out from the DNA. Of approximately 300,000 clones listed, around 88% are singletons. With 2 bases removed from V and 4 bases from J, the gap between germline ends came to 14 bases. Germline assignment: CDR1 KGHSH and CDR2 LQKENI. The CDR3 length is 16 residues. The sequenced material came from peripheral blood. V and J are TRBV18 and TRBJ2-2; possible D gene TRBD1, 5 bases. This clonotype was sampled from a young man with acute or convalescent COVID-19. As DNA, the CDR3 is TGTGCCAGCTCACCATCCGGGCAGGGCCGCACCGGGGAGCTGTTTTTT. This encodes CASSPSGQGRTGELFF.